Sequencing of this TCR beta chain was carried out in a study of shared clonotypes between healthy human individuals. Study in general: A donor's plate count was three for CD4 naive and three for CD4 memory; CD8 naive had two and CD8 memory one.

Study-wide results and caveats: Among non-shared clonotypes, generation probabilities were lower than among those shared by all four donors. Roughly 4.6% of naive CD4 clonotypes were common to several donors. Large depth notwithstanding, sorted-subset sequencing proved incomplete by rarefaction.

Profiling relied on immunoSEQ multiplex PCR, and the TCRdb table lists in-frame clones only, not all of them. The top ten hold approximately 0.4% of the sample, which has fewer than 1.6 million clones, approximately 98.5% seen once. As regards this clone: What it recognizes is unknown.

The sequenced material came from naive CD4+ T cells sorted from blood. Documented subset: CD45RA+ positively selected. The TCR originated in a man aged 25 to 40 in good health.

The CDR3 coding sequence is TGTGCCAGCAGCTTAGGACAGGGAATAGAGACCCAGTACTTC. Encoded protein: CASSLGQGIETQYF. This chain joins TRBV11-1 and TRBJ2-5; 7 bases match TRBD1. V lost 1 base, J lost 4 bases, and 3 bases stayed unmatched. Germline loops: CDR1 SGHAT, CDR2 FQDESV (reference sequence). The CDR3 totals 14 residues.